This T cell receptor beta chain was retrieved from a study of shared clonotypes between healthy human individuals. Deep was the level at which the assay was run. Data came from immunoSEQ multiplex PCR; TCRdb stores just in-frame clones and leaves some out. The data show over a million clones, about 96% seen once. Donors were Caucasian adults residing in Nashville, Tennessee, USA. The CDR3 runs 13 residues. Looked up from germline, CDR1 is SGHTA and CDR2 is FQGTGA. V was clipped by 2 bases and J by 7 bases, with 12 bases between them. Material: naive CD4+ T cells sorted from blood. Sample subset: CD45RA+ positively selected. This clonotype originated in a man aged 25-40 years in good health. The V call is TRBV7-3, the J call TRBJ2-7; D is undetermined. The CDR3 nucleotides are TGTGCCAGCAGCTTATCCCCCATCGAGGAGCAGTACTTC. This encodes CASSLSPIEEQYF.